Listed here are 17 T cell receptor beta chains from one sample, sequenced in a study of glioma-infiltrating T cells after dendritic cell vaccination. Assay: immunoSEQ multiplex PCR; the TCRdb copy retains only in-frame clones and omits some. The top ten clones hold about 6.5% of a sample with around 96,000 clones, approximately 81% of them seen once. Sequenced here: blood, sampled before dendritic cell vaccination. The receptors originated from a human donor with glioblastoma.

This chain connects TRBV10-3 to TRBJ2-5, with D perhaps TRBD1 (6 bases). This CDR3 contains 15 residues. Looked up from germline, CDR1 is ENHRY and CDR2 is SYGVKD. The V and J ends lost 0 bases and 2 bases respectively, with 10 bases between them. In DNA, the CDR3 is TGTGCCATCAGTGAGTCGTCAGGGGTTCAAGAGACCCAGTACTTC. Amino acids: CAISESSGVQETQYF.

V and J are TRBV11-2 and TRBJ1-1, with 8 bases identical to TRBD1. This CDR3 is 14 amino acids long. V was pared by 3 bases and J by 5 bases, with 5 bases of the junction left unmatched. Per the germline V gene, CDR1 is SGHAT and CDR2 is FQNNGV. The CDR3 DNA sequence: TGTGCCAGCAGCTTGACAGGGGTAAGGACTGAAGCTTTCTTT. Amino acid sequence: CASSLTGVRTEAFF.

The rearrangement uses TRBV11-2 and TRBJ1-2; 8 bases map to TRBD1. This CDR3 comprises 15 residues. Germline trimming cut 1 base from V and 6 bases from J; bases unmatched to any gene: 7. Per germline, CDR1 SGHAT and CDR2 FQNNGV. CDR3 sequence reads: CASSLVRGQGDGYTF. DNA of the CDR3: TGTGCCAGCAGCTTAGTCAGGGGGCAAGGCGATGGCTACACCTTC.

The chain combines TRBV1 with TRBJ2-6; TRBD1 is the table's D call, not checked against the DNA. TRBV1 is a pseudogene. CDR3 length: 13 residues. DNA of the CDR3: TGCACCTGTGCACAAAGTCGGGCCAACGTCCTGACTTTC. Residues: CTCAQSRANVLTF.

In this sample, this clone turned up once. The CDR3 is CASSEYVGLGPYGYTF. CDR3 in DNA: TGTGCCAGCAGTGAATATGTAGGCTTGGGCCCATATGGCTACACCTTC. The chain has TRBV2 and TRBJ1-2; no definite D call. Trimming pared 2 bases from V and 5 bases from J, leaving 18 bases between. The CDR3 is 16 residues long. Per the germline V gene, CDR1 is SNHLY and CDR2 is FYNNEI.

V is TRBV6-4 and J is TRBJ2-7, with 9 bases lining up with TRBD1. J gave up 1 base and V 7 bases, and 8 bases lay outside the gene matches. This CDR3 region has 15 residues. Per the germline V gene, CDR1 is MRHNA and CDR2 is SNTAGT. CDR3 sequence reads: CASMDRGGHSYEQYF. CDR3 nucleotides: TGTGCCAGCATGGACAGGGGTGGTCATTCCTACGAGCAGTACTTC.

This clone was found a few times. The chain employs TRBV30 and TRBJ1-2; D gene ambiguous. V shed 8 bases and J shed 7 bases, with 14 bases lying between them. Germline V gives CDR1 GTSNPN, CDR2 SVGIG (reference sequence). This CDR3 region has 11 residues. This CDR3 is CAGGGWGGYTF. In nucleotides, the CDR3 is TGTGCCGGAGGAGGGTGGGGTGGCTACACCTTC.

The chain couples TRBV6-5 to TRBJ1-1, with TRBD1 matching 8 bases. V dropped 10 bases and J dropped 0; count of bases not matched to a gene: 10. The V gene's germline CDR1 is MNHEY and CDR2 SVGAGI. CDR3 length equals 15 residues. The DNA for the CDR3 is TGTGCCACCAGGGGCAGGGGACAGGTGAACACTGAAGCTTTCTTT. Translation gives CATRGRGQVNTEAFF.

CDR3 nucleotides: TGTGCCTGGGACAGGGTAATGGAGACTGAAGCTTTCTTT. Its translation is CAWDRVMETEAFF. This chain connects TRBV30 to TRBJ1-1; 7 nucleotides align to TRBD1. The junction had 8 bases not matched to a gene; V was cut back by 5 bases and J by 5 bases. CDR3 length: 13 amino acids. From germline, CDR1 is GTSNPN and CDR2 SVGIG (reference sequence).

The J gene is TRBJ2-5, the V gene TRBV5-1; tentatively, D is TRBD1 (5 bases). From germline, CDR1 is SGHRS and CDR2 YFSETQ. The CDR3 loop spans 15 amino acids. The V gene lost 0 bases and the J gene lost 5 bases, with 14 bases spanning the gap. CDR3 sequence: CASSLVAGPGETQYF. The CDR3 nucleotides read TGCGCCAGCAGCTTGGTCGCAGGGCCAGGGGAGACCCAGTACTTC.

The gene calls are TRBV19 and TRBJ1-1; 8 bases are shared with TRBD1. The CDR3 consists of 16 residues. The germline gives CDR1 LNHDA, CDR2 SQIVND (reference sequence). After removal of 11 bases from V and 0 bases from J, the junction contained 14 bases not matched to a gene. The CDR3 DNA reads TGTGCCTGCAAGTCCGGGACAGGCTCTATGAACACTGAAGCTTTCTTT. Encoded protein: CACKSGTGSMNTEAFF.

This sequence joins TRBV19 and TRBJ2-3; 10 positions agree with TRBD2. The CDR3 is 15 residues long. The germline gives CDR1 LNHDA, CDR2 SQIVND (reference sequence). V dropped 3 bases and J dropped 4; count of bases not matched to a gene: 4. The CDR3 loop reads CASSILAGASDTQYF. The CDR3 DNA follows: TGTGCCAGTAGTATTCTAGCGGGAGCTTCAGATACGCAGTATTTT.

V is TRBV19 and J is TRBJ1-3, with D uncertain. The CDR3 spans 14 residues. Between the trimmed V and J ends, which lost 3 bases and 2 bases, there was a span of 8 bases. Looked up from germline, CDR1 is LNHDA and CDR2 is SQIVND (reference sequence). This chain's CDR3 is CASSIRRAGNTIYF. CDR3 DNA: TGTGCCAGTAGTATCCGGAGGGCTGGAAACACCATATATTTT.

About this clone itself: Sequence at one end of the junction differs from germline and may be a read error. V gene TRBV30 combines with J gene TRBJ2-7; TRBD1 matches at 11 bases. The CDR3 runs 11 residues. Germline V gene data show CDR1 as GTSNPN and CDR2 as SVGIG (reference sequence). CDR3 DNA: TGTGCCTGGGGCACGGGGGACAGGGGGGATTTC. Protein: CAWGTGDRGDF.

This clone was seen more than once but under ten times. CDR3 sequence reads: CASSPLAGGETGELFF. Written as DNA, the CDR3 is TGTGCCAGCTCACCGCTAGCGGGAGGTGAGACCGGGGAGCTGTTTTTT. This chain links TRBV18 with TRBJ2-2; 11 bases match TRBD2. From germline, CDR1 is KGHSH and CDR2 LQKENI. V lost 3 bases, J lost 5 bases, and 5 bases stayed unmatched. The CDR3 is 16 residues long. The whole variable domain, remainder taken from reference TRBV18 and TRBJ2-2, is NAGVMQNPRHLVRRRGQEARLRCSPMKGHSHVYWYRQLPEEGLKFMVYLQKENIIDESGMPKERFSAEFPKEGPSILRIQQVVRGDSAAYFCASSPLAGGETGELFFGEGSRLTVL.

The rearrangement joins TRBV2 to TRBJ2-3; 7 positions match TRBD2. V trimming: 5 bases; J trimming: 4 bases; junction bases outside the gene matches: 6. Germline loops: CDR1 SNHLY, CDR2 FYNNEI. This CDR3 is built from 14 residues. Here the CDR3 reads CASSRGLDADTQYF. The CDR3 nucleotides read TGTGCCAGCAGTAGAGGACTAGATGCAGATACGCAGTATTTT.

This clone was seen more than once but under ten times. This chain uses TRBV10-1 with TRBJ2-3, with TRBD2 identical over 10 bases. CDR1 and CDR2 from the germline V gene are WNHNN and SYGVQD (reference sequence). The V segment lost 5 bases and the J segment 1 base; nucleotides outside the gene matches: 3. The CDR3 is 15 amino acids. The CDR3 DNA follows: TGCGCCAGCAGTCCTAGCGGGAGTGGCACAGATACGCAGTATTTT. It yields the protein CASSPSGSGTDTQYF.